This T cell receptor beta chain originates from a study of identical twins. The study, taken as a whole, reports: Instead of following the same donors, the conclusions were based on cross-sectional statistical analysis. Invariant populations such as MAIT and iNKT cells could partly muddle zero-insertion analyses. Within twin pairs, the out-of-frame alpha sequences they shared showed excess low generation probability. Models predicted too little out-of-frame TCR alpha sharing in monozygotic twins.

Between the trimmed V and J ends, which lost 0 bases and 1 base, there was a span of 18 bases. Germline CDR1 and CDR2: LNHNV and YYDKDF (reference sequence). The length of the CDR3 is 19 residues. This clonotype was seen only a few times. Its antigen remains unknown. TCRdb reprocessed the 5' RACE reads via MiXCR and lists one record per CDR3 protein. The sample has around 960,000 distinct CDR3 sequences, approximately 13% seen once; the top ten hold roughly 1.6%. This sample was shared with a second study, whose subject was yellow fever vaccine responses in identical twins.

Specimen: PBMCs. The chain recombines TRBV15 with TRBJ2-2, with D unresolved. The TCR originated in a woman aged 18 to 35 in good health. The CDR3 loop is CATSRDFHFRGENTGELFF. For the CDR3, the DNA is TGTGCCACCAGCAGAGATTTCCATTTTCGTGGGGAGAACACCGGGGAGCTGTTTTTT.